The 14 T cell receptor beta chains reported below all come from one sample, sequenced in a study of CD8 T cells in ankylosing spondylitis. TCRdb re-analysed the 5' RACE reads in MiXCR, keeping a single row per CDR3 protein. This sample has some 39,000 distinct CDR3 sequences, with 9.5% to 12% found just once. Material for sequencing was synovial fluid, either unsorted or a sorted T cell fraction (not recorded which). The source is a male donor with ankylosing spondylitis.

This clonotype was recorded at least ten times. The rearrangement joins TRBV12-3 or TRBV12-4 to TRBJ1-1; 8 bases are a match to TRBD1. The CDR3 covers 13 residues. The V gene end was trimmed by 6 bases and the J gene end by 5 bases; junction bases not matched to a gene: 5. The CDR3 coding sequence is TGTGCCAGCAGCCTATACAGGGGGACTGAAGCTTTCTTT. As protein: CASSLYRGTEAFF.

The V call is TRBV6-5, the J call TRBJ2-2; maybe TRBD2 (6 bases). V was shortened by 3 bases and J by 7 bases, with 24 bases between the two germline ends. Germline values: CDR1 MNHEY, CDR2 SVGAGI. The CDR3 runs to 18 residues. CDR3 sequence (DNA): TGTGCCAGCAGTTATACTTTCCCGGGAGAAATGGTTATCGGGGAGCTGTTTTTT. Amino acid sequence: CASSYTFPGEMVIGELFF.

This chain connects TRBV14 to TRBJ2-1, with unresolved D. V was cut by 2 bases and J by 3 bases, with 8 bases left in between. Germline CDR1 is SGHDN and CDR2 is FVKESK. The CDR3 totals 14 residues. In nucleotides, the CDR3 is TGTGCCAGCAGCCAATGGACCCTCTACAATGAGCAGTTCTTC. Encoded protein: CASSQWTLYNEQFF.

This clonotype has at least ten counts. The rearrangement joins TRBV7-9 to TRBJ1-2; D might be TRBD1 (6 bases). This CDR3 has 15 amino acids. Trimming took 5 bases from V and 8 from J, leaving 21 bases between them. Germline CDR1 and CDR2: SEHNR and FQNEAQ (reference sequence). This chain's CDR3 is CASSGNPGERWGYTF. CDR3 DNA sequence: TGTGCCAGCAGCGGCAATCCAGGGGAGAGGTGGGGCTACACCTTC.

This clonotype has ten or more counts. The chain is built from TRBV28 and TRBJ1-2; 8 bases are a match to TRBD1. Germline CDR1 is MDHEN and CDR2 is SYDVKM. J was trimmed by 3 bases and V by 5 bases; bases with no gene match: 8. The CDR3 runs 15 residues. CDR3 residues: CASSLAGTGHYGYTF. The CDR3 coding sequence is TGTGCCAGCAGTCTTGCCGGGACAGGACACTATGGCTACACCTTC.

This clonotype was counted between two and nine times. This sequence joins TRBV4-3 and TRBJ2-1, with TRBD2 matching 9 bases. Losses at the gene ends were 4 bases for V and 5 bases for J; bases not matched to a gene: 6. Germline loops: CDR1 LGHNA, CDR2 YSLEER. This CDR3 spans 15 amino acids. CDR3 in DNA: TGCGCCAGCAGCCGATTAGCGGGAGATGACAATGAGCAGTTCTTC. It translates to CASSRLAGDDNEQFF.

This clonotype is classed as medium-sized (0.01 to 0.1%). The chain couples TRBV7-9 to TRBJ2-1; no clear D. The CDR3 runs 15 residues. V lost 6 bases and J lost 2, with 14 bases in between. Germline V gene data show CDR1 as SEHNR and CDR2 as FQNEAQ (reference sequence). CDR3: CASSLMDVAYNEQFF. The CDR3 DNA sequence: TGTGCCAGCAGTTTAATGGACGTAGCCTACAATGAGCAGTTCTTC.

The V gene is TRBV20-1, the J gene TRBJ2-1, with 7 bases fitting TRBD1. Germline CDR1 and CDR2: DFQATT and SNEGSKA (reference sequence). J gave up 8 bases and V 6 bases, and 7 bases lay outside the gene matches. The CDR3 has 12 amino acids. The CDR3 region has the DNA TGCAGTGCCATCGTAGGGGGCGATGAGCAGTTCTTC. Its translation: CSAIVGGDEQFF.

This clonotype showed up many times. The rearrangement joins TRBV6-1 to TRBJ2-2; 9 bases agree with TRBD2. The CDR3 has 18 amino acids. V lost 4 bases to trimming and J lost 5 bases; unmatched junction nucleotides: 14. CDR1 and CDR2 from the germline V gene are MNHNS and SASEGT. The CDR3 DNA is TGTGCCAGCAGTGGAGCCAGAGGTAGCGGGAGCGGAACCGGGGAGCTGTTTTTT. Residues: CASSGARGSGSGTGELFF.

This clonotype was observed a few times. The rearrangement links TRBV7-9 to TRBJ1-6; TRBD1 might be the D (5 bases). The V gene's germline CDR1 is SEHNR and CDR2 FQNEAQ (reference sequence). The CDR3 covers 13 residues. V was cut by 3 bases and J by 10 bases, with 10 bases left in between. CDR3 in amino acids: CASSFSGASPLHF. CDR3 nucleotides: TGTGCCAGCAGCTTCTCTGGGGCATCACCCCTCCACTTT.

This chain uses TRBV7-9 with TRBJ1-3; the D is unclear. The length of the CDR3 is 15 residues. The V gene's germline CDR1 is SEHNR and CDR2 FQNEAQ (reference sequence). Trimming removed 5 bases at V and 2 bases at J, with 13 bases between. The CDR3 region has the DNA TGTGCCAGCAGCGGTACACTTGGGACTGGAAACACCATATATTTT. Translated: CASSGTLGTGNTIYF.

This clonotype has a count of ten or more. The chain is built from TRBV27 and TRBJ2-6; TRBD1 agrees at 8 bases. The junction had 18 bases not matched to a gene; V was cut back by 7 bases and J by 4 bases. This CDR3 spans 19 amino acids. In germline, CDR1 is MNHEY, CDR2 SMNVEV (reference sequence). The CDR3, as DNA: TGTGCCAGCACACACGATACCGGGACAGGCGGTGTGGGGGCCAACGTCCTGACTTTC. The encoded protein is CASTHDTGTGGVGANVLTF.

The chain couples TRBV7-2 to TRBJ2-7; D possibly uses TRBD1 or TRBD2 (5 bases each). This CDR3 is built from 14 residues. Trimming took off 5 bases at V and 4 bases at J, with 15 bases between the two ends. Germline loops: CDR1 SGHTA, CDR2 FQGNSA. For the CDR3, the DNA is TGTGCCAGCAGCCATCGGGACGGAGCTTACGAGCAGTACTTC. Protein sequence: CASSHRDGAYEQYF.

This clonotype is judged large. The chain carries TRBV29-1 and TRBJ2-1, with D perhaps assigned TRBD1 or TRBD2 (6 bases each). Germline loops: CDR1 SQVTM, CDR2 ANQGSEA. V was clipped by 6 bases and J by 8 bases, with 23 bases between them. This CDR3 comprises 15 residues. CDR3 protein: CSVALAGGRSDEQFF. For the CDR3, the DNA is TGCAGCGTGGCCCTTGCTGGGGGGCGAAGCGATGAGCAGTTCTTC.